These 2 T cell receptor beta chains were all obtained from the same sample, sequenced in a study of T cell changes during pregnancy in multiple sclerosis. Only in-frame clones appear in the TCRdb table, and some are missing; sequencing was by immunoSEQ multiplex PCR. Here the sample spans around 80,000 clones, approximately 93% being singletons. The material was peripheral blood, obtained in the second trimester of pregnancy. Receptors originate from a female donor in good health, enrolled as a control in a pregnancy study.

The chain has TRBV6-1 and TRBJ2-7; a possible D gene is TRBD2 (6 bases). In germline, CDR1 is MNHNS, CDR2 SASEGT. CDR3 length: 13 residues. The V gene lost 3 bases and the J gene lost 4 bases, with 10 bases spanning the gap. In DNA form, the CDR3 reads TGTGCCAGCAGTGAGGGGGGAATGTACGAGCAGTACTTC. This translates into CASSEGGMYEQYF.

This chain links TRBV9 with TRBJ1-5; D is perhaps TRBD1 (5 bases). Germline CDR1 is SGDLS and CDR2 is YYNGEE. The CDR3 is 14 residues long. V was clipped by 7 bases and J by 4 bases, with 15 bases between them. CDR3 residues: CASAGGTGNQPQHF. DNA for the CDR3: TGTGCCAGCGCTGGGGGGACGGGAAATCAGCCCCAGCATTTT.